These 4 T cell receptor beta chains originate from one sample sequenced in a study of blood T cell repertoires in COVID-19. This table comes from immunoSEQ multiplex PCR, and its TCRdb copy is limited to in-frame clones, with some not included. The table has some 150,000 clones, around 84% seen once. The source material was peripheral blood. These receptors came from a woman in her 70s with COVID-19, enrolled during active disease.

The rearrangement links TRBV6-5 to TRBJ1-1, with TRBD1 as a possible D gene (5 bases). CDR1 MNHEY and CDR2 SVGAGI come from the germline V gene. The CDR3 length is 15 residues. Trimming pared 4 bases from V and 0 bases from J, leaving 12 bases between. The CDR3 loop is CASSFPRGLNTEAFF. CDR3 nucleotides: TGTGCCAGCAGTTTCCCGCGGGGCCTGAACACTGAAGCTTTCTTT.

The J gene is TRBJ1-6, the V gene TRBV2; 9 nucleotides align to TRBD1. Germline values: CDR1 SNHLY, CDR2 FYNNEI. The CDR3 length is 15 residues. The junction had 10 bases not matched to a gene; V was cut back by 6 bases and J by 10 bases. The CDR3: CASREQGARSSPLHF. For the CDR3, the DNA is TGTGCCAGCAGGGAACAGGGGGCGAGATCCTCACCCCTCCACTTT.

For the CDR3, the DNA is TGTGCCAGCAGCCAAGTAAAGGTGGGGACACAAGAGACCCAGTACTTC. It codes for CASSQVKVGTQETQYF. The rearrangement joins TRBV3-1 (or the pseudogene TRBV3-2) to TRBJ2-5, with TRBD1 as a possible D gene (6 bases). Trimming removed 1 base from V and 2 bases from J, with 14 bases in between. The CDR3 covers 16 residues. The germline CDR1 and CDR2 sequences are LGHDT and YNNKEL (reference sequence).

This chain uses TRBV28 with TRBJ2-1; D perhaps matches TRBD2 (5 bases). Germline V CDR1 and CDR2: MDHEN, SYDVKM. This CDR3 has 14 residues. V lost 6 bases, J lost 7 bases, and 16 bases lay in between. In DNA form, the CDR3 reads TGTGCCAGCAGCCTCCTTAGGACTGGGAATGAGCAGTTCTTC. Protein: CASSLLRTGNEQFF. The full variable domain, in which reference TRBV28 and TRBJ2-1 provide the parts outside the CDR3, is DVKVTQSSRYLVKRTGEKVFLECVQDMDHENMFWYRQDPGLGLRLIYFSYDVKMKEKGDIPEGYSVSREKKERFSLILESASTNQTSMYLCASSLLRTGNEQFFGPGTRLTVL.